This record concerns one T cell receptor (beta chain) sequence. Both 60 Vbeta primers and 13 Jbeta primers went into the PCR. Under the authors' procedure: Roughly 11 million shared chains were among the roughly 80 million unique TCR beta chains that a later analysis counted. The protocol was immunoSEQ multiplex PCR, while the TCRdb copy is restricted to in-frame clones and leaves out a portion. V, J and clone size are those of that table, while D and trimming were read from the DNA. Altogether some 130,000 clones are present, about 72% being singletons, with the ten largest covering less than 2%. This record belongs to a study of cytomegalovirus exposure and HLA in healthy donors. Trimming shortened V by 4 bases and J by 0 bases, and 11 bases separated the two germline ends. CDR3 length: 14 residues. Per the germline V gene, CDR1 is SQVTM and CDR2 is ANQGSEA.

The sequence came from a man aged 30-40 years in good health and CMV-seropositive. V is TRBV29-1 and J is TRBJ2-3; possibly TRBD2 for D (6 bases). The sequenced sample was PBMCs. As DNA, the CDR3 is TGCAGCGTTGGACTTGGGACTAGCACAGATACGCAGTATTTT. Its protein product is CSVGLGTSTDTQYF.